A few counts support the clone carrying this TCR beta chain. Given a far larger clone just one base away, this is likely a sequencing read error. TRAV and TRBV primers primed cDNA for both TCRalpha and TCRbeta. The authors ran about 20 PCR cycles to amplify TCRs with a constant-region primer and V-primer adapter. Via MiXCR, TCRdb re-called the reads, giving one row per CDR3 protein. This sample carries fewer than 95,000 distinct CDR3 sequences, 9% to 9.5% of them seen once, and the ten largest clones take under 1.1%. The data belong to a study of low-dose radiotherapy and immunotherapy resistance in tumors. Regarding time point: before trial treatment. CDR1 and CDR2 (germline): LGHDT, YNNKEL (reference sequence). CDR3 length equals 14 residues. Trimming pared 4 bases from V and 10 bases from J, leaving 17 bases between.

J is TRBJ2-1 and V is TRBV3-1; weak D call: TRBD1 (7 bases). The sequence came from a male donor with prostate cancer. Sequences were derived from PBMCs, sampled before treatment. The CDR3 region has the DNA TGTGCCAGCAGCCGCGGGACAGTACCGTACGAGCAGTTCTTC. This encodes CASSRGTVPYEQFF.